These 23 T cell receptor beta chains originate from one sample sequenced in a study of breast tumors, draining lymph nodes, adjacent tissues. TCRdb re-analysed the multiplex PCR reads in MiXCR, keeping a single row per CDR3 protein. Altogether about 46,000 distinct CDR3 sequences are present, 23% being singletons, with the ten largest covering about 7.6%. The specimen sequenced was breast tumor tissue. The receptors derive from a female donor with breast cancer. Some clones in this sample may be carry-over from other donors' samples.

The rearrangement links TRBV18 to TRBJ2-2, with D unresolved. The V end lost 4 bases, the J end lost 2 bases, and 11 bases lay between the germline ends. The V gene's germline CDR1 is KGHSH and CDR2 LQKENI. The length of the CDR3 is 15 residues. CDR3: CASSRRTANTGELFF. CDR3 DNA sequence: TGTGCCAGCTCACGACGGACCGCAAACACCGGGGAGCTGTTTTTT.

The table lists this clonotype with many counts. V and J are TRBV25-1 and TRBJ2-1; 11 bases agree with TRBD2. CDR1 is MGHDK and CDR2 is SYGVNS in the germline V gene. Trimming cost V 4 bases and J 7 bases; bases outside gene matches: 3. This CDR3 contains 14 residues. CDR3 nucleotides: TGTGCCAGCAGTGTAGCGGGGGGGTGGAATGAGCAGTTCTTC. This translates into CASSVAGGWNEQFF.

The chain has TRBV20-1 and TRBJ2-2; tentatively, D is TRBD1 (5 bases). The germline V gene encodes CDR1 DFQATT and CDR2 SNEGSKA (reference sequence). Trimming cost V 0 bases and J 0 bases, with 11 bases left between them. This CDR3 has 16 amino acids. This chain's CDR3 is CSARDLGRPNTGELFF. The CDR3 region has the DNA TGCAGTGCTAGAGATTTGGGGCGGCCGAACACCGGGGAGCTGTTTTTT.

Worth noting for this clonotype: This may stem from a read error, because a much larger clone lies one nucleotide away. V and J are TRBV9 and TRBJ2-2; 7 bases fit TRBD2. Germline CDR1 and CDR2: SGDLS and YYNGEE. V was pared by 6 bases and J by 6 bases, with 8 bases of the junction left unmatched. The CDR3 contains 14 residues. This chain's CDR3 is CASTRRRESGELFF. CDR3 in DNA: TGTGCCAGCACCCGGAGGCGGGAGTCCGGGGAGCTGTTTTTT.

This clonotype qualifies as medium-sized. This chain joins TRBV9 and TRBJ1-2; D is possibly TRBD1 (6 bases). The CDR3 spans 15 residues. CDR1 and CDR2 (germline): SGDLS, YYNGEE. V lost 8 bases to trimming and J lost 4 bases, with 21 bases between them. The CDR3 DNA is TGTGCCAGTCGGGGGTCAGGGGAAGGGCTCTATGGCTACACCTTC. Residues: CASRGSGEGLYGYTF.

This clonotype came up many times. This chain joins TRBV6-5 and TRBJ1-6; D is uncertain. The CDR3 has 16 amino acids. The V end was cut by 5 bases, the J end by 0 bases, with 11 bases between. The germline gives CDR1 MNHEY, CDR2 SVGAGI. CDR3 sequence (DNA): TGTGCCAGCAGTCCAACACCTTCCTCCTATAATTCACCCCTCCACTTT. Amino acid sequence: CASSPTPSSYNSPLHF.

This clonotype was counted at least ten times. The chain joins TRBV2 to TRBJ2-7; 9 bases map to TRBD1. CDR3 size: 15 residues. Looked up from germline, CDR1 is SNHLY and CDR2 is FYNNEI. The V gene end was trimmed by 3 bases and the J gene end by 4 bases; junction bases not matched to a gene: 7. This chain's CDR3 is CASSDTDRGRYEQYF. The CDR3 DNA sequence: TGTGCCAGCAGTGACACGGACAGGGGAAGATACGAGCAGTACTTC.

In its sample, this clonotype was seen many times. J is TRBJ1-3 and V is TRBV27; 8 bases match TRBD1. The CDR3 is made up of 15 amino acids. CDR1 is MNHEY, CDR2 SMNVEV, per germline (reference sequence). With 5 bases clipped from V and 4 bases from J, the junction kept 7 bases outside the gene matches. The CDR3 bases are TGTGCCAGCAGTATCAGGGGGCAGAAAGGAAACACCATATATTTT. This translates into CASSIRGQKGNTIYF.

There are many counts of this clonotype. The chain has TRBV19 and TRBJ1-4; 9 bases are a match to TRBD1. The CDR3 is made up of 14 amino acids. The V segment lost 7 bases and the J segment 7 bases; nucleotides outside the gene matches: 7. Germline V lookup: CDR1 LNHDA, CDR2 SQIVND (reference sequence). CDR3 sequence reads: CASMGLTGGEKLFF. CDR3 in DNA: TGTGCCAGTATGGGGTTGACAGGGGGTGAAAAACTGTTTTTT.

Remarks on this clonotype: This could be a read error, since a much larger clone is one nucleotide away. This chain links TRBV27 with TRBJ2-7, with TRBD2 identical over 9 bases. The V gene's germline CDR1 is MNHEY and CDR2 SMNVEV (reference sequence). The CDR3 is 17 amino acids. The CDR3 is CASSFTRLADYSYERYF. The CDR3 DNA reads as TGTGCCAGCAGTTTCACCCGACTAGCGGATTACTCCTACGAGCGGTACTTC.

As for this clonotype: This could be a read error, since a much larger clone is one nucleotide away. The rearrangement joins TRBV6-5 to TRBJ1-4; unclear D gene. The CDR3 totals 15 residues. CDR1 and CDR2 from the germline V gene are MNHEY and SVGAGI. CDR3 region: CASTMSPGGGENLFF. In DNA, the CDR3 is TGTGCCAGCACCATGAGTCCAGGAGGCGGTGAAAACCTGTTTTTT.

The rearrangement links TRBV5-1 to TRBJ1-2; tentatively, D is TRBD1 (6 bases). The CDR3 is 13 residues long. The ends were cut back, 4 bases at V and 14 bases at J, with 21 bases in the middle. Germline V CDR1 and CDR2: SGHRS, YFSETQ. CDR3 sequence (DNA): TGCGCCAGCAGCACCAACCGCGGGGGGGGGGCTACCTTC. This encodes CASSTNRGGGATF.

As regards this clonotype: No conserved phenylalanine or tryptophan ends this CDR3, so it is likely a read error. The limits of the CDR3 on the DNA are not certain, so only TCRdb's listed CDR3 is given. The chain is built from TRBV20-1 and TRBJ2-7; the table calls TRBD1, which could not be checked here. The CDR3 is 12 residues long, counting both termini. In germline, CDR1 is DFQATT, CDR2 SNEGSKA (reference sequence). The CDR3 loop reads CSASPQSYERYL.

The sample holds many counts of this clonotype. J is TRBJ1-4 and V is TRBV2; 8 nucleotides align to TRBD1. With 3 bases clipped from V and 7 bases from J, the junction kept 7 bases outside the gene matches. CDR1 is SNHLY and CDR2 is FYNNEI in the germline V gene. CDR3 length: 15 residues. DNA of the CDR3: TGTGCCAGCAGTGATCCCAGGGGGCGCGCTGAAAAACTGTTTTTT. It translates to CASSDPRGRAEKLFF.

This clonotype has at least ten counts. The chain recombines TRBV20-1 with TRBJ2-1; 12 bases fit TRBD2. This CDR3 has 13 amino acids. J was trimmed by 9 bases and V by 7 bases; bases with no gene match: 7. The V gene's germline CDR1 is DFQATT and CDR2 SNEGSKA (reference sequence). The CDR3 here is CSEGLAGSSEQFF. For the CDR3, the DNA is TGCAGTGAAGGACTAGCGGGATCAAGTGAGCAGTTCTTC.

This clonotype was counted ten times or more. The chain recombines TRBV5-1 with TRBJ2-1; D is perhaps TRBD2 (5 bases). V was pared by 0 bases and J by 0 bases, with 10 bases between. Per germline, CDR1 SGHRS and CDR2 YFSETQ. This CDR3 has 16 amino acids. CDR3 region: CASSLGPGSSYNEQFF. The DNA of the CDR3 is TGCGCCAGCAGCTTGGGTCCGGGGAGCTCCTACAATGAGCAGTTCTTC.

This clonotype is medium-sized (0.01 to 0.1%) in the sample. The V gene is TRBV2, the J gene TRBJ1-2, with 7 bases identical to TRBD1. In germline, CDR1 is SNHLY, CDR2 FYNNEI. The CDR3 is 13 amino acids. The J segment lost 7 bases and the V segment lost 6 bases, leaving 8 bases of the junction unmatched. CDR3 DNA sequence: TGTGCCAGCAGCCCACCGACAGGGTTTGGCTACACCTTC. This translates into CASSPPTGFGYTF.

The V gene is TRBV20-1, the J gene TRBJ2-5; TRBD2 aligns across 15 bases. Germline V gives CDR1 DFQATT, CDR2 SNEGSKA (reference sequence). CDR3 length equals 17 residues. V lost 3 bases to trimming and J lost 2 bases; unmatched junction nucleotides: 7. As DNA, the CDR3 is TGCAGTGCTAGGGCCAACGGACTAGCGGGGGGGCAAGAGACCCAGTACTTC. The encoded protein is CSARANGLAGGQETQYF.

This clonotype has at least ten counts. The chain uses TRBV27 and TRBJ1-2; D uncertain. The V and J ends lost 5 bases and 0 bases respectively, with 16 bases between them. Germline CDR1 reads MNHEY; CDR2 reads SMNVEV (reference sequence). This CDR3 contains 16 residues. CDR3 DNA: TGTGCCAGCAGTCCCTCTGTAGGCCAAGCTAACTATGGCTACACCTTC. Translated: CASSPSVGQANYGYTF.

This clonotype turned up a few times. J is TRBJ2-1 and V is TRBV4-2, with a weak D call TRBD1 (5 bases). The CDR3 consists of 17 residues. Germline V lookup: CDR1 LGHNA, CDR2 YNFKEQ. The V gene lost 1 base and the J gene lost 7 bases, with 20 bases spanning the gap. The CDR3 spells CASSQVQDLSALNEQFF. CDR3 DNA sequence: TGTGCCAGCAGCCAAGTACAGGACCTCTCAGCATTGAATGAGCAGTTCTTC.

This clonotype was observed a handful of times. The chain is built from TRBV7-3 and TRBJ2-1; tentatively, D is TRBD1 (5 bases). This CDR3 region has 14 residues. Deletions cut 2 bases from V and 6 bases from J, with 11 bases between. Germline lookup yields CDR1 SGHTA and CDR2 FQGTGA. CDR3 DNA: TGTGCCAGCAGCTTACTGTCCAGGGCCAATGAGCAGTTCTTC. Translated, it gives CASSLLSRANEQFF. Full variable domain (remainder filled in from reference TRBV7-3 and TRBJ2-1): GAGVSQTPSNKVTEKGKYVELRCDPISGHTALYWYRQSLGQGPEFLIYFQGTGAADDSGLPNDRFFAVRPEGSVSTLKIQRTERGDSAVYLCASSLLSRANEQFFGPGTRLTVL.

The CDR3 DNA reads as TGTGCCAGCACAGTTTCCACCGGACCCTACGAGCAGTACTTC. Protein: CASTVSTGPYEQYF. The chain is built from TRBV28 and TRBJ2-7, with D unclear. Germline V gene lookup returns CDR1 MDHEN and CDR2 SYDVKM. The CDR3 length is 14 residues. V lost 7 bases and J 2 bases, leaving 15 bases between the germline ends. Full variable domain (missing parts from reference TRBV28 and TRBJ2-7): DVKVTQSSRYLVKRTGEKVFLECVQDMDHENMFWYRQDPGLGLRLIYFSYDVKMKEKGDIPEGYSVSREKKERFSLILESASTNQTSMYLCASTVSTGPYEQYFGPGTRLTVT.

This clonotype was seen at least ten times. This rearrangement joins TRBV6-1 to TRBJ1-5, with a tentative D call TRBD1 (5 bases). Trimming took 6 bases from V and 9 from J, leaving 18 bases between them. CDR1 and CDR2 from the germline V gene are MNHNS and SASEGT. The CDR3 covers 14 residues. The CDR3 DNA reads as TGTGCCAGCAGCCCGGGGCCGGTTATGACGCCCCAGCATTTT. This translates into CASSPGPVMTPQHF.